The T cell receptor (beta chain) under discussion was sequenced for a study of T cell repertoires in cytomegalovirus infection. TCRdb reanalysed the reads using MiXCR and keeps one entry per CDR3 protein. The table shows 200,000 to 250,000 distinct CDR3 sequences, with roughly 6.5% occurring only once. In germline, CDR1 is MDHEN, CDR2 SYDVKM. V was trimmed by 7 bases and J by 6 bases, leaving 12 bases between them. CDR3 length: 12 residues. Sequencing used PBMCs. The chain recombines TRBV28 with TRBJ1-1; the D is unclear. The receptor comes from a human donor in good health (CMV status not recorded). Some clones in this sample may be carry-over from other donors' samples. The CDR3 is CASIEGGSEAFF. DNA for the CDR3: TGTGCCAGCATCGAGGGAGGGTCTGAAGCTTTCTTT.